Below, 4 T cell receptor beta chains from the same sample are listed, as sequenced in a study of control samples from healthy donors and cancer patients. Some clones are missing from TCRdb's copy, which holds only in-frame ones; the method was immunoSEQ multiplex PCR. Among just over 150,000 clones listed, roughly 94% were seen once. Source material: blood. Receptors originate from a woman between 35 and 50 years old in good health.

This clone was counted a single time. The rearrangement links TRBV27 to TRBJ2-7; D is unclear. The CDR3 has 13 amino acids. The germline V gene encodes CDR1 MNHEY and CDR2 SMNVEV (reference sequence). Trimming left V 5 bases short and J 6 bases short, with 14 bases between. CDR3 nucleotide sequence: TGTGCCAGCAGTGTCCGAAGGACCGGCGAGCAGTACTTC. The encoded protein is CASSVRRTGEQYF.

V usage is TRBV20-1 and J usage is TRBJ1-6; D gene unclear. V dropped 3 bases and J dropped 0 bases, with 18 bases sitting between them. CDR1 and CDR2 from the germline V gene are DFQATT and SNEGSKA (reference sequence). The length of the CDR3 is 18 residues. CDR3 residues: CSASEGLQTGSYNSPLHF. CDR3 DNA: TGCAGTGCTAGTGAAGGACTCCAGACGGGCTCCTATAATTCACCCCTCCACTTT.

The chain has TRBV27 and TRBJ1-1; D possibly corresponds to TRBD1 (6 bases). V was cut by 1 base and J by 11 bases, with 23 bases left in between. The length of the CDR3 is 16 residues. Germline V gene lookup returns CDR1 MNHEY and CDR2 SMNVEV (reference sequence). This chain's CDR3 is CASSLLGDIIGVGAFF. The CDR3 DNA reads as TGTGCCAGCAGTTTATTAGGGGACATTATCGGGGTGGGGGCTTTCTTT.

The chain joins TRBV7-2 to TRBJ2-5, with D perhaps given as TRBD1 or TRBD2 (5 bases each). This CDR3 has 13 residues. CDR1 is SGHTA and CDR2 is FQGNSA in the germline V gene. V lost 1 base, J lost 5 bases, and 8 bases lay in between. CDR3 region: CASSLDWGETQYF. DNA for the CDR3: TGTGCCAGCAGCTTAGATTGGGGGGAGACCCAGTACTTC.